The next 6 T cell receptor beta chains were all read from a single sample in a study of blood T cell repertoires in COVID-19. The method was immunoSEQ multiplex PCR; TCRdb's version includes in-frame clones alone and lacks a portion of them. The table includes about 250,000 clones, roughly 80% detected once. Sample: peripheral blood. These receptors were collected from a woman older than 75 with acute or convalescent COVID-19.

The gene calls are TRBV19 and TRBJ2-7, with no clear D. CDR3 size: 13 residues. With 1 base removed from V and 2 bases from J, the gap between germline ends came to 6 bases. In germline, CDR1 is LNHDA, CDR2 SQIVND (reference sequence). This CDR3 reads CASSIGPPYEQYF. The CDR3 DNA sequence: TGTGCCAGTAGTATAGGGCCTCCCTACGAGCAGTACTTC. Full variable domain (remainder filled in from reference TRBV19 and TRBJ2-7): DGGITQSPKYLFRKEGQNVTLSCEQNLNHDAMYWYRQDPGQGLRLIYYSQIVNDFQKGDIAEGYSVSREKKESFPLTVTSAQKNPTAFYLCASSIGPPYEQYFGPGTRLTVT.

The rearrangement joins TRBV6-5 to TRBJ1-5, with TRBD1 matching 8 bases. Unmatched junction bases numbered 10, after V lost 6 bases and J lost 6 bases. Germline V gives CDR1 MNHEY, CDR2 SVGAGI. This CDR3 is 15 amino acids long. CDR3 sequence reads: CASSSDRGSSQPQHF. CDR3 nucleotide sequence: TGTGCCAGCAGCTCCGACAGGGGATCAAGTCAGCCCCAGCATTTT.

J is TRBJ2-3 and V is TRBV9, with 11 bases aligning to TRBD2. Germline V gives CDR1 SGDLS, CDR2 YYNGEE. CDR3 length equals 17 residues. Trimming at V came to 0 bases and at J to 6 bases, leaving 9 bases not matched to a gene. The CDR3 reads CASSVGLAGGTDDTQYF. The CDR3 region has the DNA TGTGCCAGCAGCGTAGGGCTAGCGGGGGGAACAGACGATACGCAGTATTTT.

The rearrangement uses TRBV11-2 and TRBJ2-5, with D perhaps matching TRBD2 (7 bases). V was clipped by 2 bases and J by 1 base, with 14 bases between them. CDR1 and CDR2 (germline): SGHAT, FQNNGV. CDR3 size: 16 residues. The DNA of the CDR3 is TGTGCCAGCAGCTTAAGAGGCGGGGGCCTCCAAGAGACCCAGTACTTC. This gives the protein CASSLRGGGLQETQYF.

This clone was detected a few times. The V gene is TRBV4-1, the J gene TRBJ1-3; 9 nucleotides align to TRBD1. Germline V gene lookup returns CDR1 MGHRA and CDR2 YSYEKL. The CDR3 length is 15 residues. V trimming: 4 bases; J trimming: 7 bases; junction bases outside the gene matches: 8. For the CDR3, the DNA is TGCGCCAGCAGCCCGTCTTCCGGGACAGGGAACACCATATATTTT. It translates to CASSPSSGTGNTIYF.

This sequence joins TRBV6-5 and TRBJ1-1; possible D gene TRBD1, 6 bases. CDR3 length equals 14 residues. Looked up from germline, CDR1 is MNHEY and CDR2 is SVGAGI. V was clipped by 7 bases and J by 1 base, with 13 bases between them. The chain's CDR3 is CASTRTGQNTEAFF. The CDR3 coding sequence is TGTGCCAGCACCAGAACAGGGCAGAACACTGAAGCTTTCTTT.